This TCR beta chain stems from a study of T cell repertoires in cytomegalovirus infection. Germline V gene sequence: CDR1 SQVTM, CDR2 ANQGSEA. CDR3 length: 17 amino acids. V was clipped by 0 bases and J by 10 bases; unmatched bases: 15. TCRdb re-called the reads with MiXCR, one entry per CDR3 protein. Of 150,000 to 200,000 distinct CDR3 sequences listed, under 20% are singletons. This chain connects TRBV29-1 to TRBJ2-1; 10 bases match TRBD2. This clonotype was obtained from a human donor in good health (CMV status not recorded). Some clones in this sample may be carry-over from other donors' samples. Sequencing input: CD8+ T cells from PBMCs. The CDR3 coding sequence is TGCAGCGTTGAAGATCTTAAGTGGACTAGCGGCAACGTGGAGCAGTTCTTC. The encoded protein is CSVEDLKWTSGNVEQFF.